This TCR beta chain was profiled in a study of a mutant IDH1 vaccine in newly diagnosed glioma. Study-level information: Among treated patients, around 60% were male and around 40% female, and mean age was 40.4 years.

As regards this clone: The antigen is not known.

The CDR3 contains 13 residues. Trimming took off 7 bases at V and 3 bases at J, with 9 bases between the two ends. Germline V gives CDR1 MNHEY, CDR2 SMNVEV (reference sequence). Points from the study as a whole: Immune responses induced by the vaccine were seen in around 93% of patients, spanning multiple MHC alleles.

This sample's time point: baseline, week 1 (first vaccination visit). Treatment described: pre-vaccination baseline after standard-of-care therapy. The data were produced by immunoSEQ multiplex PCR, yet TCRdb's version contains in-frame clones alone and is incomplete. The sample lists fewer than 45,000 clones; around four fifths were seen once. The sample in question was PBMCs, obtained from a glioma patient treated with radiotherapy, temozolomide or both. The chain links TRBV27 to TRBJ2-2; D unresolved. The sequence was obtained from a man aged 40-49 years with glioma. Some clones in this sample may be carry-over from other donors' samples. The CDR3 DNA follows: TGTGCCAGCATCCGGTCGGACACCGGGGAGCTGTTTTTT. The encoded protein is CASIRSDTGELFF.